The 17 T cell receptor beta chains listed next were all sequenced from one sample in a study of blood T cells in healthy people across ages (dated by TCRdb to about 2015). Libraries were prepared through 5' RACE. The sequencer was an Illumina HiSeq 2500. A second PCR of 7 to 11 cycles was performed with a sample-barcoded 5' primer and a J-beta primer mix. TCRdb handled the public reads itself, with Q25 trimming in fastp and clone calling in MiXCR, and kept productive beta chains. Here each entry gathers all rows of one CDR3 protein and keeps the most common genes and DNA. Recorded for this sample are some 900,000 distinct CDR3 sequences; 25% to 35% of them occurred a single time. Around 16% of the sample goes to the ten largest clones. Sequencing was done on a sample of blood. All receptors come from a woman of 80 years or more in good health.

Only one count was recorded for this clonotype. The chain carries TRBV7-2 and TRBJ2-1; D perhaps matches TRBD1 (6 bases). The CDR3 is 18 amino acids. Germline loops: CDR1 SGHTA, CDR2 FQGNSA. V lost 1 base to trimming and J lost 5 bases, with 21 bases between them. The CDR3 loop reads CASSLGIGQTGTHNEQFF. The CDR3 DNA sequence: TGTGCCAGCAGCTTAGGGATCGGGCAGACTGGGACACACAATGAGCAGTTCTTC.

This clonotype has a count of ten or more. V and J are TRBV2 and TRBJ2-5; 9 bases agree with TRBD1. Germline trimming cut 4 bases from V and 4 bases from J; bases unmatched to any gene: 7. CDR1 and CDR2 (germline): SNHLY, FYNNEI. The CDR3 loop spans 15 amino acids. The CDR3 coding sequence is TGTGCCAGCAGTGCGGACGGGACAGGGAGAGAGACCCAGTACTTC. Its translation: CASSADGTGRETQYF.

J is TRBJ1-2 and V is TRBV9, with 7 bases aligning to TRBD1. Germline CDR1 reads SGDLS; CDR2 reads YYNGEE. This CDR3 region has 14 residues. V shed 0 bases, J shed 5 bases, and the junction held 4 bases outside the gene matches. The CDR3 protein is CASSVAQGDYGYTF. As DNA, the CDR3 is TGTGCCAGCAGCGTAGCGCAGGGGGATTATGGCTACACCTTC.

Ten or more counts support this clonotype. This chain joins TRBV7-9 and TRBJ1-2; TRBD1 is a possible D gene (5 bases). CDR1 SEHNR and CDR2 FQNEAQ come from the germline V gene (reference sequence). The V and J ends lost 1 base and 4 bases respectively, with 13 bases between them. The CDR3 spans 15 residues. The CDR3 loop is CASSLGGEVVYGYTF. CDR3 bases: TGTGCCAGCAGCTTAGGGGGCGAGGTGGTCTATGGCTACACCTTC.

V usage is TRBV20-1 and J usage is TRBJ1-1; D gene unclear. Trimming removed 3 bases at V and 11 bases at J, with 13 bases between. In germline, CDR1 is DFQATT, CDR2 SNEGSKA (reference sequence). This CDR3 contains 11 residues. Here the CDR3 DNA reads TGCAGTGCTAGTGTTGGGTTGTCGGCTTTCTTT. It yields the protein CSASVGLSAFF.

Notes on this clonotype: A much larger clone differs from this one at a single base, so this may be a read error. This chain connects TRBV27 to TRBJ1-2, with D tentatively TRBD1 (5 bases). The CDR3 totals 12 residues. The germline CDR1 and CDR2 sequences are MNHEY and SMNVEV (reference sequence). CDR3 DNA: TGTGCCGGCAGTTCGACAGAGGGCGGCTACACCTTC. This encodes CAGSSTEGGYTF.

This clonotype was observed at least ten times. The chain is built from TRBV6-5 and TRBJ2-5; TRBD1 agrees at 9 bases. The CDR3 is made up of 15 amino acids. V dropped 2 bases and J dropped 2; count of bases not matched to a gene: 3. CDR1 MNHEY and CDR2 SVGAGI come from the germline V gene. CDR3: CASSYGQGRQETQYF. The CDR3 nucleotides read TGTGCCAGCAGTTACGGACAGGGGAGGCAAGAGACCCAGTACTTC.

The chain links TRBV19 to TRBJ2-3; unclear D gene. Germline loops: CDR1 LNHDA, CDR2 SQIVND (reference sequence). There are 16 residues in the CDR3. V lost 5 bases and J 1 base, leaving 16 bases between the germline ends. This CDR3 is CASSSGPSKGTDTQYF. CDR3 bases: TGTGCCAGTAGTTCAGGACCGTCGAAGGGCACAGATACGCAGTATTTT.

The chain joins TRBV12-3 or TRBV12-4 to TRBJ1-2; 7 bases map to TRBD1. Trimming cost V 3 bases and J 7 bases; bases outside gene matches: 8. The CDR3 length is 14 residues. The CDR3 DNA reads TGTGCCAGCAGTTTCCCCGGGACAGAAAGTGGCTACACCTTC. Translated: CASSFPGTESGYTF.

The chain is built from TRBV7-9 and TRBJ2-6; possibly TRBD1 or TRBD2 for D (6 bases each). This CDR3 is built from 16 residues. CDR1 is SEHNR and CDR2 is FQNEAQ in the germline V gene (reference sequence). The V end was cut by 9 bases, the J end by 0 bases, with 15 bases between. The CDR3 DNA reads as TGTGCCAGTAACAGGGACTCCGTCTCTGGGGCCAACGTCCTGACTTTC. Its protein is CASNRDSVSGANVLTF.

This clonotype was observed at least ten times. The chain uses TRBV6-2 or TRBV6-3 and TRBJ2-7; the D is unclear. CDR1 is MNHEY, CDR2 SVGEGT, per germline. The CDR3 totals 13 residues. With 1 base removed from V and 1 base from J, the gap between germline ends came to 5 bases. CDR3 amino acids: CASSYFSSYEQYF. Here the CDR3 DNA reads TGTGCCAGCAGTTACTTTTCTTCCTACGAGCAGTACTTC.

The table lists this clonotype with many counts. The genes are TRBV20-1 and TRBJ2-7, with 14 nucleotides matching TRBD2. Trimming removed 6 bases from V and 7 bases from J; junction bases left unmatched: 8. In germline, CDR1 is DFQATT, CDR2 SNEGSKA (reference sequence). This CDR3 is 14 amino acids long. In DNA, the CDR3 is TGCAGTGCACCGAGGACTAGCGGGGGGATTGAGCAGTACTTC. It yields the protein CSAPRTSGGIEQYF.

This sequence joins TRBV9 and TRBJ2-5, with D perhaps matching TRBD2 (5 bases). The CDR3 sequence is 14 residues long. The V and J ends lost 0 bases and 5 bases respectively, with 11 bases between them. From germline, CDR1 is SGDLS and CDR2 YYNGEE. The CDR3 region has the DNA TGTGCCAGCAGCGTAGGGCTAGCTCGGGAGACCCAGTACTTC. As protein: CASSVGLARETQYF.

At least ten counts were recorded for this clonotype. The gene calls are TRBV21-1 and TRBJ2-1. TRBV21-1 is a known pseudogene. The CDR3 loop spans 14 amino acids. CDR3 nucleotides: TGTGCCAGCAGCGGAGAGGGCACCTACAATGAGCAGTTCTTC. Its translation is CASSGEGTYNEQFF.

Note on this clonotype: The junction departs from the called germline gene at one end, perhaps through a read error. The chain carries TRBV27 and TRBJ1-4; a weak D match, TRBD1 (5 bases). Per germline, CDR1 MNHEY and CDR2 SMNVEV (reference sequence). The CDR3 is 15 amino acids. Written as DNA, the CDR3 is TGTGCCAGCGGACGCCCGGATCCGAGGGGTGAAAAACGGTTTTTT. It translates to CASGRPDPRGEKRFF.

This clonotype was observed many times. J is TRBJ2-1 and V is TRBV6-1; 7 bases match TRBD2. Trimming at V came to 7 bases and at J to 2 bases, leaving 11 bases not matched to a gene. The CDR3 contains 16 residues. From germline, CDR1 is MNHNS and CDR2 SASEGT. CDR3 coding DNA: TGTGCCAGCAAGGTCATGAGCGGGGACGCCTACAATGAGCAGTTCTTC. Translating gives CASKVMSGDAYNEQFF.

The table lists this clonotype with a few counts. This may stem from a read error, because a much larger clone lies one nucleotide away. This chain connects TRBV7-2 to TRBJ2-5; D is unresolved. V was trimmed by 5 bases and J by 13 bases, leaving 17 bases between them. CDR3 length: 12 residues. Germline V CDR1 and CDR2: SGHTA, FQGNSA. CDR3 nucleotides: TGTGCCAGCAGCCCCAGACGACCCTCTCCGTACTTC. Encoded protein: CASSPRRPSPYF.